The text below deals with one T cell receptor (beta chain). The sample comes from a study of control samples from healthy donors and cancer patients. CDR3 length: 16 amino acids. The germline V gene encodes CDR1 LNHDA and CDR2 SQIVND (reference sequence). V dropped 1 base and J dropped 2 bases, with 12 bases sitting between them. Profiling relied on immunoSEQ multiplex PCR, and the TCRdb table lists in-frame clones only, not all of them. Of roughly 130,000 clones listed, about 95% are singletons. Sequencing was performed on blood. The receptor was derived from a man aged 25-45 years in good health. The chain joins TRBV19 to TRBJ1-3; D ambiguous. CDR3 in DNA: TGTGCCAGTAGTATAGGGACCTCTGTAGCTGGAAACACCATATATTTT. This codes for CASSIGTSVAGNTIYF.